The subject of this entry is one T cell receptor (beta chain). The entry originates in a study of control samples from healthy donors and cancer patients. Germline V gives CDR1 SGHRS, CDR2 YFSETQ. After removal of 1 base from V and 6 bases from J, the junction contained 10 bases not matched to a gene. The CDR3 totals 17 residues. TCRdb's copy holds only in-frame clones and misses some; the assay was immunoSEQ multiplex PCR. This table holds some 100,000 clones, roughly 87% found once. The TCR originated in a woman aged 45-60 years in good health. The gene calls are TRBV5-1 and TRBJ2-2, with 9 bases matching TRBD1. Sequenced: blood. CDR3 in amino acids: CASSLNSDRGKAGELFF. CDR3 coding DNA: TGCGCCAGCAGCTTGAATTCGGACAGGGGAAAGGCCGGGGAGCTGTTTTTT. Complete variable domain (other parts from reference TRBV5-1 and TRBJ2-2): KAGVTQTPRYLIKTRGQQVTLSCSPISGHRSVSWYQQTPGQGLQFLFEYFSETQRNKGNFPGRFSGRQFSNSRSEMNVSTLELGDSALYLCASSLNSDRGKAGELFFGEGSRLTVL.